This T cell receptor (beta chain) appears in the sequencing data of a study of siplizumab effects on memory and regulatory T cells. TCRdb's copy holds only in-frame clones and misses some; the assay was immunoSEQ multiplex PCR. This sample carries about 110,000 clones, roughly 90% of them seen once, and the ten largest clones take 1.3%. CDR3 length: 14 residues. Germline CDR1 reads MNHEY; CDR2 reads SMNVEV (reference sequence). Germline trimming cut 4 bases from V and 5 bases from J; bases unmatched to any gene: 8. Input material: CD4+ T cells sorted from blood. The sequence derives from a human donor in good health. The chain uses TRBV27 and TRBJ2-7, with TRBD2 matching over 7 bases. Here the CDR3 DNA reads TGTGCCAGCAGTTCGGGACTAAACCAACACGAGCAGTACTTC. Encoded protein: CASSSGLNQHEQYF.